A selection of T cell receptor beta chains follows, all from one sample in a study of blood T cell repertoires in COVID-19. Data came from immunoSEQ multiplex PCR; TCRdb stores just in-frame clones and leaves some out. The sample includes fewer than 450,000 clones, about nine tenths of them seen just once. Sequencing input: peripheral blood. The receptors here all came from a woman aged 45-59 years with COVID-19, enrolled during active disease. CDR3s leave out the opening cysteine and the closing phenylalanine or tryptophan.

v_call	j_call	cdr3_aa
TRBV7-2	TRBJ2-7	ASSLGTSAYYEQY
TRBV30	TRBJ2-3	AWLDTSSTDTQY
TRBV4-3	TRBJ2-3	ASSQEDRAADTQY
TRBV5-1	TRBJ2-1	ASSLGASGTIYEQF
TRBV30	TRBJ2-2	AWSPGLGELF
TRBV20-1	TRBJ1-3	SASPGGVWY
TRBV3-1/TRBV3-2	TRBJ2-2	ASSQDIISGSSSTGELF
TRBV6-5	TRBJ2-2	ATQAGVQTGELF
TRBV4-2	TRBJ2-7	ASSHPGLAGSRRSYEQY
TRBV7-7	TRBJ2-1	ASSMGTSGPNEQF
TRBV5-5	TRBJ2-7	ASSLRGQGPYEQY
TRBV7-3	TRBJ1-2	ASSLGQGANGYT
TRBV19	TRBJ2-3	ASSIGTGFGTDTQY
TRBV5-4	TRBJ2-7	ASSRPGTGGKGYEQY
TRBV18	TRBJ1-1	ASSPSTWGGSTEAF
TRBV6-5	TRBJ2-3	ASKRGSSDTQY
TRBV10-2	TRBJ2-2	ASRGSGRAAVGELF
TRBV27	TRBJ2-7	ASSSPGHLTYEQY
TRBV19	TRBJ2-1	ASSLGLAGNEQF
TRBV27	TRBJ2-7	ASSPRRGEGEQY
TRBV24-1	TRBJ2-7	ATSDTQGANEQY
TRBV19	TRBJ1-2	ASSIEWMKGAKGFYGYT
TRBV19	TRBJ1-1	ASSIASGKRVEAF
TRBV7-2	TRBJ2-7	ASSWDRGQGEQY
TRBV5-1	TRBJ2-5	ASSPTGTGGQETQY
TRBV2	TRBJ1-2	ASRNGVTYGYT
TRBV3-1/TRBV3-2	TRBJ2-5	ASSQGASAMYQETQY
TRBV4-3	TRBJ2-7	ASSQDSGRYEQY
TRBV7-9	TRBJ1-1	ASSSTGNPEAF
TRBV5-1	TRBJ2-3	ASSLGTWTDRAADTQY
TRBV6-5	TRBJ2-3	ASSLTGVITDTQY
TRBV15	TRBJ2-7	ATSRDLAYEQY